This passage covers 17 T cell receptor beta chains from one sample sequenced in a study of shared clonotypes between healthy human individuals. Clones were sequenced by immunoSEQ multiplex PCR, and TCRdb holds only the in-frame ones, with some missing. The sample shows about 380,000 clones, about 96% of them seen only once. The specimen was memory CD8+ T cells sorted from blood. Subset reported: CD45RO+ cells pooled with CCR7-negative TemRA cells. The receptors originated from a man aged 25-40 years in good health.

The chain uses TRBV11-2 and TRBJ1-5; no definite D call. From germline, CDR1 is SGHAT and CDR2 FQNNGV. Trimming cost V 2 bases and J 2 bases, with 4 bases left between them. The CDR3 loop spans 13 amino acids. The CDR3 region has the DNA TGTGCCAGCAGCTTAAGGGGCAATCAGCCCCAGCATTTT. It encodes CASSLRGNQPQHF.

The V gene is TRBV14, the J gene TRBJ2-5; D unclear. Germline values: CDR1 SGHDN, CDR2 FVKESK. CDR3 length: 12 amino acids. The V and J ends lost 4 bases and 0 bases respectively, with 3 bases between them. The CDR3 loop reads CASSRYQETQYF. In DNA form, the CDR3 reads TGTGCCAGCAGCCGGTACCAAGAGACCCAGTACTTC. Full variable domain (remainder filled in from reference TRBV14 and TRBJ2-5): EAGVTQFPSHSVIEKGQTVTLRCDPISGHDNLYWYRRVMGKEIKFLLHFVKESKQDESGMPNNRFLAERTGGTYSTLKVQPAELEDSGVYFCASSRYQETQYFGPGTRLLVL.

J is TRBJ2-5 and V is TRBV28, with 8 bases that match TRBD2. Germline trimming cut 9 bases from V and 5 bases from J; bases unmatched to any gene: 11. Germline V gene sequence: CDR1 MDHEN, CDR2 SYDVKM. The CDR3 length is 14 residues. The CDR3: CASGAHSGIETQYF. DNA of the CDR3: TGTGCCAGTGGCGCCCATAGCGGGATTGAGACCCAGTACTTC.

The rearrangement links TRBV4-2 to TRBJ2-1; 9 bases agree with TRBD1. Germline V gene lookup returns CDR1 LGHNA and CDR2 YNFKEQ. This CDR3 contains 16 residues. V lost 0 bases, J lost 9 bases, and 9 bases stayed unmatched. The CDR3 bases are TGTGCCAGCAGCCAAGAAGACAGGGGGGGTCGGGGTGAGCAGTTCTTC. This sequence encodes CASSQEDRGGRGEQFF.

The chain couples TRBV2 to TRBJ2-1; 7 bases agree with TRBD1. Losses at the gene ends were 4 bases for V and 2 bases for J; bases not matched to a gene: 5. Germline CDR1 is SNHLY and CDR2 is FYNNEI. CDR3 length: 15 residues. The CDR3 DNA sequence: TGTGCCAGCAGTGGGACAGGAACCCCCTACAATGAGCAGTTCTTC. Protein sequence: CASSGTGTPYNEQFF. Combining the CDR3 with reference TRBV2 and TRBJ2-1 gives the whole variable domain EPEVTQTPSHQVTQMGQEVILRCVPISNHLYFYWYRQILGQKVEFLVSFYNNEISEKSEIFDDQFSVERPDGSNFTLKIRSTKLEDSAMYFCASSGTGTPYNEQFFGPGTRLTVL.

This chain uses TRBV29-1 with TRBJ1-1; D gene uncertain. In germline, CDR1 is SQVTM, CDR2 ANQGSEA. The CDR3 loop spans 13 amino acids. V was pared by 3 bases and J by 3 bases, with 11 bases between. The CDR3, as DNA: TGCAGCGTTGATAACCGGTGGGACACTGAAGCTTTCTTT. Its protein product is CSVDNRWDTEAFF.

J is TRBJ2-7 and V is TRBV2; TRBD2 matches at 9 bases. V trimming: 5 bases; J trimming: 3 bases; junction bases outside the gene matches: 5. The CDR3 is made up of 14 amino acids. Germline V gene data show CDR1 as SNHLY and CDR2 as FYNNEI. The CDR3 region has the DNA TGTGCCAGCAGTTGGCTAGCGGGGAACTACGAGCAGTACTTC. This translates into CASSWLAGNYEQYF. Supplemented by reference TRBV2 and TRBJ2-7, the full variable domain reads EPEVTQTPSHQVTQMGQEVILRCVPISNHLYFYWYRQILGQKVEFLVSFYNNEISEKSEIFDDQFSVERPDGSNFTLKIRSTKLEDSAMYFCASSWLAGNYEQYFGPGTRLTVT.

The J gene is TRBJ2-3, the V gene TRBV10-3; a possible D gene is TRBD2 (6 bases). This CDR3 spans 14 amino acids. Trimming took off 4 bases at V and 2 bases at J, with 10 bases between the two ends. The germline V gene has CDR1 ENHRY and CDR2 SYGVKD. The CDR3 reads CAISGGLLTDTQYF. CDR3 coding DNA: TGTGCCATCAGTGGGGGACTCCTCACAGATACGCAGTATTTT.

The V gene is TRBV9, the J gene TRBJ1-4; D call uncertain. CDR3 length: 17 residues. V was clipped by 1 base and J by 0 bases, with 13 bases between them. Germline V lookup: CDR1 SGDLS, CDR2 YYNGEE. CDR3 nucleotides: TGTGCCAGCAGCGTAAAACCTCACCAAACAACTAATGAAAAACTGTTTTTT. Protein: CASSVKPHQTTNEKLFF.

This clone was detected only once. V is TRBV9 and J is TRBJ2-2; D gene unclear. V was cut by 0 bases and J by 3 bases, with 9 bases left in between. This CDR3 comprises 15 residues. Germline values: CDR1 SGDLS, CDR2 YYNGEE. CDR3 nucleotides: TGTGCCAGCAGCGTAGACGAGTGGGACACCGGGGAGCTGTTTTTT. Residues: CASSVDEWDTGELFF.

The V gene is TRBV6-1, the J gene TRBJ1-2; maybe TRBD1 (6 bases). This CDR3 is built from 14 residues. Germline-derived CDR1 and CDR2 are MNHNS and SASEGT. The V end lost 6 bases, the J end lost 4 bases, and 15 bases lay between the germline ends. CDR3 bases: TGTGCCAGCAGCCTACAGGGATCTCCCTATGGCTACACCTTC. Protein product: CASSLQGSPYGYTF.

This chain uses TRBV21-1 with TRBJ2-5; the table's D call, TRBD1, has no DNA check behind it. TRBV21-1 is deemed a pseudogene. The length of the CDR3 is 16 residues. DNA of the CDR3: TGTGCCAGCAGCAAATTAGGGACAGGGGGATCAGAGACCCAGTACTTC. This sequence encodes CASSKLGTGGSETQYF.

The chain carries TRBV28 and TRBJ1-5; D call uncertain. This CDR3 is 15 amino acids long. V was pared by 0 bases and J by 7 bases, with 13 bases between. Looked up from germline, CDR1 is MDHEN and CDR2 is SYDVKM. This CDR3 reads CASSLWAGAGQPQHF. The DNA for the CDR3 is TGTGCCAGCAGTTTATGGGCAGGTGCGGGGCAGCCCCAGCATTTT.

The chain joins TRBV29-1 to TRBJ2-7; no clear D gene. The germline V gene encodes CDR1 SQVTM and CDR2 ANQGSEA. Trimming removed 6 bases at V and 0 bases at J, with 12 bases between. This CDR3 is built from 13 residues. The CDR3 here is CSVRGVPSYEQYF. In DNA form, the CDR3 reads TGCAGCGTCCGTGGAGTTCCCTCCTACGAGCAGTACTTC.

The chain uses TRBV4-1 and TRBJ1-3; 7 bases match TRBD1. The CDR3 is 15 residues long. CDR1 and CDR2 from the germline V gene are MGHRA and YSYEKL. J lost 3 bases, V lost 5 bases, and 7 bases had no gene match. In DNA form, the CDR3 reads TGCGCCAGCAGCGACCGGACAGGAATTGGAAACACCATATATTTT. This codes for CASSDRTGIGNTIYF.

In its sample, this clone was seen once. V gene TRBV5-1 combines with J gene TRBJ2-3; 9 nucleotides line up with TRBD1. CDR1 and CDR2 (germline): SGHRS, YFSETQ. The CDR3 is 16 amino acids. Losses at the gene ends were 3 bases for V and 3 bases for J; bases not matched to a gene: 8. DNA of the CDR3: TGCGCCAGCAGCTCACCGGGACAGGGTGGGACAGATACGCAGTATTTT. Translating gives CASSSPGQGGTDTQYF.

The chain couples TRBV11-2 to TRBJ2-1; TRBD2 might be the D (5 bases). From germline, CDR1 is SGHAT and CDR2 FQNNGV. V shed 2 bases and J shed 4 bases, with 12 bases lying between them. This CDR3 is 15 amino acids long. The CDR3 loop is CASSLLLAPYNEQFF. The CDR3 DNA is TGTGCCAGCAGCTTACTTTTAGCGCCATACAATGAGCAGTTCTTC.